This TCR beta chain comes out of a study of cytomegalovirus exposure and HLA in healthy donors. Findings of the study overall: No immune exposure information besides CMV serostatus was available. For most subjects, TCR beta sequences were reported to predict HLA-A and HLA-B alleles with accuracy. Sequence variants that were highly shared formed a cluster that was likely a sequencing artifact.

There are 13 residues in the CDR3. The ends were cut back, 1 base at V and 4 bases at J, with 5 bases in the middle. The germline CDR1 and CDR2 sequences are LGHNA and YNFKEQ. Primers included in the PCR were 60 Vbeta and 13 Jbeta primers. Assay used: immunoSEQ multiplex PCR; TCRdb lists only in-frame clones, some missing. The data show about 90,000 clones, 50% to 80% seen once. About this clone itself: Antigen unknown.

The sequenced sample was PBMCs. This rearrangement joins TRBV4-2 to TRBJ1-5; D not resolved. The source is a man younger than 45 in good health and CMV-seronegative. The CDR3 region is CASSQAGNQPQHF. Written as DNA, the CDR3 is TGTGCCAGCAGCCAAGCAGGAAATCAGCCCCAGCATTTT.